Presented here are 9 T cell receptor beta chains from one specimen sequenced in a study of blood T cell repertoires in COVID-19. TCRdb's copy holds only in-frame clones and misses some; the assay was immunoSEQ multiplex PCR. The sample consists of 150,000 to 250,000 clones, 90% to 95% of them appearing once. Sequenced sample: peripheral blood. These receptor sequences come from a man aged 25 to 40 with COVID-19, enrolled during active disease.

V is TRBV11-1 and J is TRBJ1-3; D is uncertain. The CDR3 contains 14 residues. Germline V gene sequence: CDR1 SGHAT, CDR2 FQDESV (reference sequence). Written as DNA, the CDR3 is TGTGCGGGGTCGACCAGCGGGTGGTCGAACACCATATATTTT. Amino acids: CAGSTSGWSNTIYF. Together with reference TRBV11-1 and TRBJ1-3, the CDR3 gives the full variable domain: EAEVAQSPRYKITEKSQAVAFWCDPISGHATLYWYRQILGQGPELLVQFQDESVVDDSQLPKDRFSAERLKGVDSTLKIQPAELGDSAMYLCAGSTSGWSNTIYFGEGSWLTVV.

There are a few counts of this clone. The rearrangement links TRBV5-1 to TRBJ2-2; the match to TRBD1 covers 8 bases. CDR3 length: 17 amino acids. Trimming at V came to 4 bases and at J to 5 bases, leaving 13 bases not matched to a gene. CDR1 SGHRS and CDR2 YFSETQ come from the germline V gene. CDR3 in amino acids: CASSLDPPDRGTGELFF. CDR3 sequence (DNA): TGCGCCAGCAGCCTTGATCCGCCTGACAGGGGAACCGGGGAGCTGTTTTTT.

The V call is TRBV5-6, the J call TRBJ2-5; D possibly corresponds to TRBD2 (5 bases). Trimming removed 2 bases at V and 7 bases at J, with 18 bases between. This CDR3 has 15 residues. The germline V gene has CDR1 SGHDT and CDR2 YYEEEE. The CDR3 nucleotides read TGTGCCAGCAGCTTTCGTTCGTCGGGGAGAGGGACCCAGTACTTC. Residues: CASSFRSSGRGTQYF.

The gene calls are TRBV4-1 and TRBJ1-2, with D perhaps TRBD1 (5 bases). The CDR3 is 16 residues long. Germline CDR1 reads MGHRA; CDR2 reads YSYEKL. V was trimmed by 0 bases and J by 5 bases, leaving 16 bases between them. The CDR3 DNA sequence: TGCGCCAGCAGCCAAGATCGGGCAGGGATCAAGTATGGCTACACCTTC. It specifies CASSQDRAGIKYGYTF.

This clone was counted once. The chain's CDR3 is CASSAGGLAGDDTQYF. DNA for the CDR3: TGTGCCAGTAGCGCCGGGGGGTTGGCGGGGGACGATACGCAGTATTTT. This chain joins TRBV19 and TRBJ2-3, with TRBD2 matching over 7 bases. Germline loops: CDR1 LNHDA, CDR2 SQIVND (reference sequence). The CDR3 runs to 16 residues. The V gene end was trimmed by 6 bases and the J gene end by 6 bases; junction bases not matched to a gene: 15.

The chain recombines TRBV29-1 with TRBJ1-3; no definite D call. The CDR3 has 14 amino acids. CDR1 is SQVTM and CDR2 is ANQGSEA in the germline V gene. V lost 3 bases to trimming and J lost 1 base, with 10 bases between them. CDR3 loop: CSVEAEDSGNTIYF. The CDR3 region has the DNA TGCAGCGTTGAGGCGGAGGATTCTGGAAACACCATATATTTT.

The chain is built from TRBV19 and TRBJ2-1, with 9 bases aligning to TRBD2. The CDR3 is 15 residues long. V dropped 3 bases and J dropped 6; count of bases not matched to a gene: 6. The germline V gene encodes CDR1 LNHDA and CDR2 SQIVND (reference sequence). The CDR3 loop reads CASSISLAGINEQFF. CDR3 DNA sequence: TGTGCCAGTAGTATCAGCCTAGCGGGGATCAATGAGCAGTTCTTC.

The J gene is TRBJ1-1, the V gene TRBV6-2 or TRBV6-3; 8 positions match TRBD1. This CDR3 spans 13 amino acids. Germline lookup yields CDR1 MNHEY and CDR2 SVGEGT. Unmatched junction bases numbered 4, after V lost 2 bases and J lost 8 bases. The CDR3, as DNA: TGTGCCAGCAGTTACGCAGGGGGCGTGGAAGCTTTCTTT. Its translation: CASSYAGGVEAFF.

In this sample, this clone turned up once. V gene TRBV9 combines with J gene TRBJ2-5; 14 nucleotides agree with TRBD2. Germline values: CDR1 SGDLS, CDR2 YYNGEE. The CDR3 consists of 16 residues. Unmatched junction bases numbered 6, after V lost 3 bases and J lost 5 bases. Written as DNA, the CDR3 is TGTGCCAGCAGCGAGACTAGCGGGGGGGCTTACGAGACCCAGTACTTC. Translated, it gives CASSETSGGAYETQYF.